Shown below are 23 T cell receptor beta chains from a single sample sequenced in a study of Ad26.COV2.S vaccination and SARS-CoV-2 variants. Treatment meaning: around 19 received Ad26.COV2.S at low or high dose, single or two shots; a few received placebo; per-sample allocation not given. On day 63 after the first injection, vaccine and placebo recipients gave samples. Clones were sequenced by immunoSEQ multiplex PCR, and TCRdb holds only the in-frame ones, with some missing. The profile shows 300,000 to 350,000 clones, roughly 80% of them singletons. The specimen was peripheral blood, collected in a trial of Ad26.COV2.S vaccine versus placebo. Every receptor here comes from a person between 18 and 60 years old who received the Ad26.COV2.S COVID-19 vaccine or a placebo.

This sequence joins TRBV2 and TRBJ1-4; no reliable D call. V was pared by 4 bases and J by 7 bases, with 10 bases between. The CDR3 extends over 13 amino acids. Germline-derived CDR1 and CDR2 are SNHLY and FYNNEI. The CDR3 sequence is CASSGRVAEKLFF. CDR3 DNA sequence: TGTGCCAGCAGTGGGAGAGTTGCTGAAAAACTGTTTTTT. The variable domain in full, with the rest retrieved from reference TRBV2 and TRBJ1-4, is EPEVTQTPSHQVTQMGQEVILRCVPISNHLYFYWYRQILGQKVEFLVSFYNNEISEKSEIFDDQFSVERPDGSNFTLKIRSTKLEDSAMYFCASSGRVAEKLFFGSGTQLSVL.

This clone was seen a few times. The rearrangement joins TRBV6-1 to TRBJ1-2, with no clear D. Trimming removed 1 base from V and 8 bases from J, with 2 bases in between. The germline gives CDR1 MNHNS, CDR2 SASEGT. The CDR3 contains 10 residues. As DNA, the CDR3 is TGTGCCAGCAGTGAAGGCGGCTACACCTTC. It codes for CASSEGGYTF.

CDR3 loop: CASSLGAGGADYGYTF. The CDR3 coding sequence is TGTGCCAGCAGCTTAGGGGCGGGGGGCGCGGACTATGGCTACACCTTC. This sequence joins TRBV7-9 and TRBJ1-2; perhaps TRBD1 as D (6 bases). The CDR3 extends over 16 amino acids. Germline V CDR1 and CDR2: SEHNR, FQNEAQ (reference sequence). V gave up 1 base and J gave up 3 bases, with 15 bases separating them.

The chain recombines TRBV7-8 with TRBJ2-7, with D possibly matching TRBD1 (5 bases). The CDR3 is 14 amino acids. The germline CDR1 and CDR2 sequences are SGHVS and FQNEAQ. With 6 bases removed from V and 2 bases from J, the gap between germline ends came to 14 bases. CDR3 nucleotide sequence: TGTGCCAGCAGGGACATCACAGGTCCCTACGAGCAGTACTTC. It specifies CASRDITGPYEQYF.

This clone was counted between two and nine times. The rearrangement joins TRBV18 to TRBJ2-7, with D perhaps being TRBD1 or TRBD2 (5 bases each). The CDR3 length is 14 residues. Trimming removed 3 bases from V and 5 bases from J, with 14 bases in between. The germline gives CDR1 KGHSH, CDR2 LQKENI. This chain's CDR3 is CASSPTESGDEQYF. DNA for the CDR3: TGTGCCAGCTCACCGACAGAAAGCGGCGACGAGCAGTACTTC.

The CDR3 protein is CASSSRRGWGVWQPQHF. The CDR3 DNA sequence: TGTGCCAGCAGTTCCCGTCGGGGCTGGGGGGTATGGCAGCCCCAGCATTTT. This chain links TRBV28 with TRBJ1-5; D perhaps matches TRBD1 (5 bases). Trimming removed 4 bases at V and 7 bases at J, with 23 bases between. CDR3 length: 17 amino acids. CDR1 is MDHEN, CDR2 SYDVKM, per germline.

This clone appeared many times. The V gene is TRBV30, the J gene TRBJ1-5; the match to TRBD1 covers 9 bases. Trimming took 5 bases from V and 5 from J; bases not matched to a gene: 4. Germline V gene data show CDR1 as GTSNPN and CDR2 as SVGIG (reference sequence). The CDR3 has 13 amino acids. The CDR3 reads CAWGTGFDQPQHF. The CDR3 bases are TGTGCCTGGGGGACAGGGTTTGATCAGCCCCAGCATTTT. Supplemented by reference TRBV30 and TRBJ1-5, the full variable domain reads SQTIHQWPATLVQPVGSPLSLECTVEGTSNPNLYWYRQAAGRGLQLLFYSVGIGQISSEVPQNLSASRPQDRQFILSSKKLLLSDSGFYLCAWGTGFDQPQHFGDGTRLSIL.

The rearrangement uses TRBV27 and TRBJ2-1; a weak D match, TRBD2 (7 bases). The CDR3 totals 16 residues. Germline V lookup: CDR1 MNHEY, CDR2 SMNVEV (reference sequence). The ends were cut back, 2 bases at V and 3 bases at J, with 14 bases in the middle. CDR3: CASSLVAGALYNEQFF. In DNA, the CDR3 is TGTGCCAGCAGTTTAGTGGCGGGGGCCCTCTACAATGAGCAGTTCTTC.

This clone was observed many times. This chain links TRBV18 with TRBJ1-6; 10 nucleotides line up with TRBD1. CDR1 is KGHSH and CDR2 is LQKENI in the germline V gene. Trimming cost V 3 bases and J 5 bases; bases outside gene matches: 4. CDR3 length equals 16 residues. CDR3 region: CASSPGTGVDNSPLHF. In DNA, the CDR3 is TGTGCCAGCTCACCCGGGACAGGGGTAGATAATTCACCCCTCCACTTT.

The V gene is TRBV18, the J gene TRBJ1-2; unclear D gene. CDR1 KGHSH and CDR2 LQKENI come from the germline V gene. V lost 5 bases and J lost 4, with 11 bases in between. The CDR3 is 13 residues long. The chain's CDR3 is CASSRSDTYGYTF. CDR3 sequence (DNA): TGTGCCAGCTCAAGATCCGACACCTATGGCTACACCTTC.

This chain links TRBV19 with TRBJ1-2; D may be TRBD1 (5 bases). Looked up from germline, CDR1 is LNHDA and CDR2 is SQIVND (reference sequence). Between the trimmed V and J ends, which lost 8 bases and 0 bases, there was a span of 10 bases. This CDR3 has 13 residues. CDR3 DNA sequence: TGTGCCAGTCGCCGGGACCCTAACTATGGCTACACCTTC. Protein: CASRRDPNYGYTF.

The CDR3 reads CASSNPNTEAFF. CDR3 coding DNA: TGCGCCAGCAGCAATCCGAACACTGAAGCTTTCTTT. The J gene is TRBJ1-1, the V gene TRBV5-1, with D hard to call. Trimming cost V 4 bases and J 1 base, with 5 bases left between them. From germline, CDR1 is SGHRS and CDR2 YFSETQ. This CDR3 comprises 12 residues.

The V gene is TRBV6-5, the J gene TRBJ1-4, with TRBD1 matching 7 bases. With 0 bases clipped from V and 10 bases from J, the junction kept 8 bases outside the gene matches. Germline assignment: CDR1 MNHEY and CDR2 SVGAGI. This CDR3 spans 15 amino acids. This CDR3 is CASSYSGQMGVKLFF. In DNA form, the CDR3 reads TGTGCCAGCAGTTACTCGGGACAGATGGGGGTAAAACTGTTTTTT.

This clone was recorded a few times. This chain links TRBV2 with TRBJ1-2; D uncertain. The CDR3 spans 14 residues. Germline CDR1 and CDR2: SNHLY and FYNNEI. Trimming took 8 bases from V and 2 from J, leaving 15 bases between them. CDR3 sequence (DNA): TGTGCCAGCGGAACGACCCGACGGAACTATGGCTACACCTTC. Its protein is CASGTTRRNYGYTF.

This sequence joins TRBV19 and TRBJ1-5, with a tentative D call TRBD1 (6 bases). Germline-derived CDR1 and CDR2 are LNHDA and SQIVND (reference sequence). This CDR3 spans 16 amino acids. V lost 3 bases and J 9 bases, leaving 21 bases between the germline ends. The CDR3 loop reads CASSIPGGQLGWPQHF. CDR3 DNA: TGTGCCAGTAGTATCCCCGGGGGGCAGCTGGGCTGGCCCCAGCATTTT.

This clone was recorded only once. The rearrangement links TRBV5-1 to TRBJ1-5; D is unclear. CDR1 SGHRS and CDR2 YFSETQ come from the germline V gene. V was pared by 4 bases and J by 0 bases, with 5 bases between. This CDR3 comprises 13 residues. CDR3 in DNA: TGCGCCAGCAGCACAACTAGCAATCAGCCCCAGCATTTT. Protein product: CASSTTSNQPQHF.

J is TRBJ2-1 and V is TRBV19; possible D gene TRBD2, 6 bases. Germline-derived CDR1 and CDR2 are LNHDA and SQIVND (reference sequence). V lost 1 base to trimming and J lost 9 bases, with 16 bases between them. The CDR3 loop spans 15 amino acids. This CDR3 is CASSIAASVGGEQFF. The CDR3 DNA reads as TGTGCCAGTAGTATAGCTGCTAGCGTGGGGGGTGAGCAGTTCTTC.

The V call is TRBV15, the J call TRBJ2-2, with a possible D match to TRBD2 (6 bases). The CDR3 is 16 amino acids. Looked up from germline, CDR1 is LNHNV and CDR2 is YYDKDF (reference sequence). V was pared by 0 bases and J by 7 bases, with 15 bases between. In DNA, the CDR3 is TGTGCCACCAGCAGAGATGTGGCAGGGAGGAGCGGGGAGCTGTTTTTT. Translated, it gives CATSRDVAGRSGELFF. The full variable domain, completed using reference TRBV15 and TRBJ2-2, is DAMVIQNPRYQVTQFGKPVTLSCSQTLNHNVMYWYQQKSSQAPKLLFHYYDKDFNNEADTPDNFQSRRPNTSFCFLDIRSPGLGDTAMYLCATSRDVAGRSGELFFGEGSRLTVL.

The V and J genes are TRBV5-1 and TRBJ1-1; 9 nucleotides agree with TRBD1. V shed 4 bases, J shed 5 bases, and the junction held 9 bases outside the gene matches. Germline V lookup: CDR1 SGHRS, CDR2 YFSETQ. The CDR3 spans 15 residues. The CDR3 sequence: CASSVPGQGLTEAFF. CDR3 sequence (DNA): TGCGCCAGCAGCGTACCGGGACAGGGTTTGACTGAAGCTTTCTTT.

The genes are TRBV19 and TRBJ1-2; TRBD1 matches 7 bases. The germline gives CDR1 LNHDA, CDR2 SQIVND (reference sequence). With V trimmed by 4 bases and J by 3 bases, 8 bases remained unmatched. The CDR3 is 15 amino acids. The CDR3: CASSTGGGTDYGYTF. CDR3 in DNA: TGTGCCAGTAGTACGGGAGGGGGCACAGACTATGGCTACACCTTC.

The chain combines TRBV9 with TRBJ1-3; the D is unclear. The CDR3 is 16 amino acids. Trimming took 0 bases from V and 0 from J, leaving 10 bases between them. The V gene's germline CDR1 is SGDLS and CDR2 YYNGEE. The CDR3 DNA sequence: TGTGCCAGCAGCGTAGAACCAGTTCCCTCTGGAAACACCATATATTTT. Encoded protein: CASSVEPVPSGNTIYF.

This clone has just a few counts. CDR3 nucleotides: TGTGCCAGCAGTTACAAATTACTAGCTGAGGAGCAGTACTTC. Translation: CASSYKLLAEEQYF. The rearrangement links TRBV6-6 to TRBJ2-7; the D gene is possibly TRBD2 (6 bases). V lost 2 bases, J lost 7 bases, and 15 bases lay in between. From germline, CDR1 is MNHNY and CDR2 SVGAGI (reference sequence). The length of the CDR3 is 14 residues.

The rearrangement links TRBV9 to TRBJ2-5, with D tentatively TRBD1 or TRBD2 (5 bases each). CDR3 length: 13 residues. Trimming cost V 0 bases and J 7 bases, with 10 bases left between them. The germline CDR1 and CDR2 sequences are SGDLS and YYNGEE. The CDR3 is CASSVEGRGTQYF. CDR3 sequence (DNA): TGTGCCAGCAGCGTAGAGGGACGCGGGACCCAGTACTTC.